Following are 9 T cell receptor beta chains from one sample sequenced in a study of PD-1 blockade in classical Hodgkin lymphoma (dated by TCRdb to about 2020). Library construction relied on the immunoSEQ multiplex PCR assay. TCRdb holds this immuneACCESS table with in-frame rearrangements only. Some clones are missing; in checked studies, unresolved V genes explain under half, and the rest has no known cause. Recorded for this sample are about 8,200 clones; around 83% of them occurred a single time. The ten largest make up roughly a fifth of the sample. The time point label for this specimen denotes: cycle 1 day 1 (C1D1), immediately before nivolumab initiation. All trial patients had relapsed after autologous stem cell transplantation, with cohorts A, B and C differing in prior brentuximab vedotin exposure. A Miltenyi CD8+ T cell isolation kit was used for magnetic negative selection to purify CD8+ T cells from thawed PBMCs.

This sample comprised CD8+ T cells from blood, obtained at baseline. The source of these receptors is a human donor with classical Hodgkin lymphoma.

This clone has only a few counts. The V and J genes are TRBV15 and TRBJ2-7; maybe TRBD1 (6 bases). CDR3 length: 16 residues. Germline CDR1 LNHNV, CDR2 YYDKDF (reference sequence). V lost 4 bases, J lost 6 bases, and 22 bases lay in between. The CDR3, as DNA: TGTGCCACCAGCAAAAGGCCCACTGCTGCAGGGGTCGAGCAGTACTTC. This translates into CATSKRPTAAGVEQYF.

J is TRBJ2-3 and V is TRBV7-2; TRBD2 aligns across 8 bases. Germline values: CDR1 SGHTA, CDR2 FQGNSA. The V gene end was trimmed by 0 bases and the J gene end by 1 base; junction bases not matched to a gene: 0. There are 15 residues in the CDR3. The CDR3 DNA follows: TGTGCCAGCAGCTTAGCGCGGGGGGGCACAGATACGCAGTATTTT. Translation gives CASSLARGGTDTQYF.

The V gene is TRBV28, the J gene TRBJ2-3; the D gene could be TRBD1 or TRBD2 (6 bases each). CDR3 length: 18 amino acids. CDR1 and CDR2 (germline): MDHEN, SYDVKM. V was trimmed by 0 bases and J by 4 bases, leaving 20 bases between them. The CDR3 DNA reads as TGTGCCAGCAGTTTATGGCGAAGGGGGACTCAGGGGCCAGATACGCAGTATTTT. Its protein product is CASSLWRRGTQGPDTQYF.

This chain uses TRBV27 with TRBJ2-1, with D perhaps assigned TRBD1 or TRBD2 (5 bases each). Germline V gene lookup returns CDR1 MNHEY and CDR2 SMNVEV (reference sequence). The CDR3 covers 14 residues. The CDR3 DNA reads TGTGCTACCTCCCTGGGGGTTTTCTACAATGAGCAGTTCTTC. Residues: CATSLGVFYNEQFF.

This clone has only a few counts. DNA of the CDR3: TGTGCCAGCAGTGAAGGATCCACAAGCTCCTACGAGCAGTACTTC. Its protein is CASSEGSTSSYEQYF. The V and J genes are TRBV2 and TRBJ2-7; D gene uncertain. CDR1 and CDR2 (germline): SNHLY, FYNNEI. This CDR3 has 15 amino acids. Trimming pared 1 base from V and 0 bases from J, leaving 10 bases between.

V is TRBV19 and J is TRBJ1-2; D is perhaps TRBD1 (5 bases). The V end lost 3 bases, the J end lost 4 bases, and 12 bases lay between the germline ends. This CDR3 comprises 14 residues. The germline V gene has CDR1 LNHDA and CDR2 SQIVND (reference sequence). The CDR3 spells CASSIGGGTYGYTF. The CDR3 DNA follows: TGTGCCAGTAGTATCGGCGGCGGGACCTATGGCTACACCTTC. The full variable domain, in which reference TRBV19 and TRBJ1-2 provide the parts outside the CDR3, is DGGITQSPKYLFRKEGQNVTLSCEQNLNHDAMYWYRQDPGQGLRLIYYSQIVNDFQKGDIAEGYSVSREKKESFPLTVTSAQKNPTAFYLCASSIGGGTYGYTFGSGTRLTVV.

This chain connects TRBV7-9 to TRBJ1-2; the D is unclear. This CDR3 is 15 amino acids long. Germline V gene sequence: CDR1 SEHNR, CDR2 FQNEAQ (reference sequence). The V gene lost 5 bases and the J gene lost 0 bases, with 13 bases spanning the gap. The CDR3 spells CASSGNLGANYGYTF. CDR3 nucleotides: TGTGCCAGCAGCGGGAACTTGGGAGCTAACTATGGCTACACCTTC.

The chain links TRBV4-1 to TRBJ1-5; TRBD1 agrees at 7 bases. The V gene end was trimmed by 3 bases and the J gene end by 7 bases; junction bases not matched to a gene: 6. The CDR3 sequence is 14 residues long. From germline, CDR1 is MGHRA and CDR2 YSYEKL. This CDR3 is CASSQWTGSQPQHF. The CDR3 region has the DNA TGCGCCAGCAGCCAGTGGACAGGTAGCCAGCCCCAGCATTTT.

This clone has more than one count but fewer than ten. The CDR3 region has the DNA TGTGCCAGCAGTTCCGAGTCCTACGAGCAGTACTTC. Its translation is CASSSESYEQYF. The chain carries TRBV27 and TRBJ2-7, with D unresolved. V gave up 4 bases and J gave up 1 base, with 5 bases separating them. Germline-derived CDR1 and CDR2 are MNHEY and SMNVEV (reference sequence). The CDR3 sequence is 12 residues long.